This T cell receptor (beta chain) was recovered during a study of vaccination effects on CD4 cells after COVID-19. Across the study: Either the BNT162b2 or mRNA-1273 vaccine was given to participants in two doses.

This clone was counted a few times. No antigen is known for it. Overall study results and limits: Nearly all vaccine-induced clones in healthy recipients recognized only SARS-CoV-2.

Before any sequencing was done, the ViraFEST assay used viral peptide pools to expand antigen-specific CD4+ T cells. Cells that had been cultured for approximately ten days were the source of isolated CD4+ T cells. According to the study, vaccine recipients showed no prior SARS-CoV-2 infection and negative nucleocapsid antibodies. In the cultures, half the medium was exchanged for IL-2 medium on days 3 and 7. TCRdb keeps only in-frame clones here, not all; method: immunoSEQ multiplex PCR. Among approximately 87,000 clones, around 76% were seen once, and the ten largest hold more than 1.5%. This CDR3 spans 14 amino acids. V was clipped by 3 bases and J by 1 base, with 7 bases between them. Looked up from germline, CDR1 is KGHSH and CDR2 is LQKENI.

The sample here was CD4+ T cells from PBMCs cultured with HCoV-229E spike peptides, taken before COVID-19 vaccination. The chain employs TRBV18 and TRBJ1-3, with D hard to call. The sequence was collected from a human donor who received a COVID-19 vaccine. CDR3 sequence: CASSPESSGNTIYF. The CDR3 region has the DNA TGTGCCAGCTCACCCGAGTCATCTGGAAACACCATATATTTT.